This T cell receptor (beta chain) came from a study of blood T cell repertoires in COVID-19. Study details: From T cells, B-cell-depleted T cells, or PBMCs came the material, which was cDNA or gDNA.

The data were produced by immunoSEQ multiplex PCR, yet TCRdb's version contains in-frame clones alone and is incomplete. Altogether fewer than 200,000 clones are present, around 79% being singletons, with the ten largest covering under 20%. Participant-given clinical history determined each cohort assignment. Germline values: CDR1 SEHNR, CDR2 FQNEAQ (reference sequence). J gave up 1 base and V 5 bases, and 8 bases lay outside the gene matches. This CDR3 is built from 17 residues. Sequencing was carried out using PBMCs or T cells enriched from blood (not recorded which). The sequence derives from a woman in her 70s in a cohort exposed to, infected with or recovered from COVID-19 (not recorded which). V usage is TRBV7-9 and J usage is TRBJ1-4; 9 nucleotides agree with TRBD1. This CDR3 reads CASSEGTGRGTNEKLFF. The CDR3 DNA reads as TGTGCCAGCAGCGAAGGGACAGGGAGGGGAACTAATGAAAAACTGTTTTTT. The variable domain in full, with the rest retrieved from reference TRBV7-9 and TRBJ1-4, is DTGVSQNPRHKITKRGQNVTFRCDPISEHNRLYWYRQTLGQGPEFLTYFQNEAQLEKSRLLSDRFSAERPKGSFSTLEIQRTEQGDSAMYLCASSEGTGRGTNEKLFFGSGTQLSVL.